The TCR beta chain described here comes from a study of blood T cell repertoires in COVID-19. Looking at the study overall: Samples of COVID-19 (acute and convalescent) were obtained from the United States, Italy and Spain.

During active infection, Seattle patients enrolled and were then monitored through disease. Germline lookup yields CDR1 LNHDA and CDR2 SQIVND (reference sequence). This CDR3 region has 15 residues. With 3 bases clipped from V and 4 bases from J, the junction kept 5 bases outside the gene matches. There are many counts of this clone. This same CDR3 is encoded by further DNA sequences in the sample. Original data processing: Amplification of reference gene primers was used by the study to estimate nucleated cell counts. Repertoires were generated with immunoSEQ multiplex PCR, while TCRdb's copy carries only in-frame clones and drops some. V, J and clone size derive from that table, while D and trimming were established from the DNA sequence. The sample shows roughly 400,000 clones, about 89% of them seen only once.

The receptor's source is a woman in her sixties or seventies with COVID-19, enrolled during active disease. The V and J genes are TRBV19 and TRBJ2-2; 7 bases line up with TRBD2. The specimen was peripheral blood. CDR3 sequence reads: CASSIPLAGTGELFF. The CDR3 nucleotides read TGTGCCAGTAGTATCCCCTTAGCGGGCACCGGGGAGCTGTTTTTT. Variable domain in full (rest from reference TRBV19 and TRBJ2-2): DGGITQSPKYLFRKEGQNVTLSCEQNLNHDAMYWYRQDPGQGLRLIYYSQIVNDFQKGDIAEGYSVSREKKESFPLTVTSAQKNPTAFYLCASSIPLAGTGELFFGEGSRLTVL.